This entry features one T cell receptor (beta chain) sequence. What it binds is unknown. The data were obtained in a study of cytomegalovirus exposure and HLA in healthy donors. V was pared by 2 bases and J by 7 bases, with 6 bases of the junction left unmatched. CDR1 and CDR2 (germline): MNHNS, SASEGT. The CDR3 is made up of 15 amino acids. Both 60 Vbeta primers and 13 Jbeta primers went into the PCR. TCRdb's table, derived via immunoSEQ multiplex PCR, lists solely in-frame clones and lacks some. Across 100,000 to 150,000 clones, the top ten clones capture about 2.3% of the sample. The study's findings and limits: Rates of TCR association differed by HLA locus in a later analysis, with DRB1 highest and HLA-C lowest. Highly shared variants forming one cluster were likely a sequencing artifact. The records held CMV serostatus as the only immune exposure information.

The receptor was derived from a man aged 35 to 55 in good health and CMV-seronegative. V gene TRBV6-1 combines with J gene TRBJ2-7; 12 bases agree with TRBD1. The sample taken for sequencing was PBMCs. CDR3 region: CASSERGQGAGEQYF. Written as DNA, the CDR3 is TGTGCCAGCAGTGAAAGGGGACAGGGGGCAGGGGAGCAGTACTTC.